This TCR beta chain was obtained from a study of blood T cell repertoires in COVID-19. As for the study in general: Samples taken during acute and convalescent COVID-19 were collected in the United States, Italy and Spain. Sources were T cells, B-cell-depleted T cells, or PBMCs; the material itself was cDNA or gDNA.

From germline, CDR1 is MDHEN and CDR2 SYDVKM. With V trimmed by 5 bases and J by 8 bases, 10 bases remained unmatched. CDR3 length: 15 amino acids. As handled by the study authors: Estimated nucleated cell counts came from reference gene primer amplification. TCRdb keeps only in-frame clones here, not all; method: immunoSEQ multiplex PCR. The DNA gave D and trimming, while V, J and clone size come from that table. The table includes 160,000 or so clones, around nine tenths detected once. The genes are TRBV28 and TRBJ1-4, with 8 bases lining up with TRBD1. Input material: peripheral blood. The clonotype was recovered from a woman in her sixties or seventies with acute or convalescent COVID-19. The CDR3 loop is CASSPGDRGSEKLFF. As DNA, the CDR3 is TGTGCCAGCAGTCCCGGCGACAGGGGTAGCGAAAAACTGTTTTTT.